This T cell receptor beta chain was identified in a study of response to subunit inactivated influenza vaccine. Using its own MiXCR run on the RT-PCR reads, TCRdb lists one record per CDR3 protein. The table records approximately 700,000 distinct CDR3 sequences, about a sixth of them present only once. This CDR3 contains 16 residues. Per the germline V gene, CDR1 is SGHDT and CDR2 is YYEEEE. V shed 1 base and J shed 0 bases, with 11 bases lying between them. Findings and caveats of the study: It was the authors' suggestion that each seasonal influenza vaccination recruits few new T cells.

This clonotype was picked up a small number of times. As yet, its antigen is unknown. The sample in question was PBMCs from blood, obtained approximately 12 days after vaccination. The clonotype comes from a man aged 45-65 years who received an inactivated influenza vaccine. The chain links TRBV5-6 to TRBJ2-4; D remains ambiguous. CDR3 protein: CASSLWQELAKNIQYF. The CDR3 nucleotides are TGTGCCAGCAGCTTGTGGCAGGAGCTAGCCAAAAACATTCAGTACTTC.